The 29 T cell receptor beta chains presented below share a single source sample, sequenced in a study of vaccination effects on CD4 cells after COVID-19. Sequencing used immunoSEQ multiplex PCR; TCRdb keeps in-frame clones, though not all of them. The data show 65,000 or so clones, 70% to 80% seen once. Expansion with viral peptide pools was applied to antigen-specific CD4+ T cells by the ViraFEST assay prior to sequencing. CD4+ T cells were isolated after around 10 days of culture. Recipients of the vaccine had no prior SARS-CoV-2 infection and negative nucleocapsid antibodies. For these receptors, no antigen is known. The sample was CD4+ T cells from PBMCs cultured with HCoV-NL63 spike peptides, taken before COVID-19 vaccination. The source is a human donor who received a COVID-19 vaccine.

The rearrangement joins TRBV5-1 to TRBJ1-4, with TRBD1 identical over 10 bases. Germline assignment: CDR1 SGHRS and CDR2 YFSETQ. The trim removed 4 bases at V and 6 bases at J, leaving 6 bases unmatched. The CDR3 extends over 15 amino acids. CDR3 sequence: CASSHTGTGDEKLFF. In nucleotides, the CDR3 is TGCGCCAGCAGCCATACCGGGACAGGGGATGAAAAACTGTTTTTT.

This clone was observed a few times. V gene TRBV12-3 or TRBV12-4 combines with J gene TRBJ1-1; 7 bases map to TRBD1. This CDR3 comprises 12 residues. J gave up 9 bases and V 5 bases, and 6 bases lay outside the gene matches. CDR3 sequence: CASSPSTGKAFF. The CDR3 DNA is TGTGCCAGCAGTCCGTCGACAGGGAAAGCTTTCTTT.

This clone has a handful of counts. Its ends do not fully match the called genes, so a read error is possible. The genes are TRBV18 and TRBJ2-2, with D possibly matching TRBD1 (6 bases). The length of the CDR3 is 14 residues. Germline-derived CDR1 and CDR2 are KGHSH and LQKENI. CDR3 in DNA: TGTGCCAGCTCGCCACAGGGTATGCCCGGGGAGCTGTTTTTT. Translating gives CASSPQGMPGELFF.

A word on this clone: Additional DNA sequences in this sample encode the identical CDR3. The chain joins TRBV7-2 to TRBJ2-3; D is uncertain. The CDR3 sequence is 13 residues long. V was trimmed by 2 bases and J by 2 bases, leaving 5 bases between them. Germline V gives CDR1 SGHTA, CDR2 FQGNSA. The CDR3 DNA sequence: TGTGCCAGCAGCTTAAGCTACACAGATACGCAGTATTTT. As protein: CASSLSYTDTQYF.

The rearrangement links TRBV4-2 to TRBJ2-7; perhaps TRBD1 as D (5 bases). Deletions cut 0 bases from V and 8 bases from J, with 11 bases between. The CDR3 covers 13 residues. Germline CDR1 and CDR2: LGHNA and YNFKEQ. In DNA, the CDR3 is TGTGCCAGCAGCCAAGAAATAGGGGCCCAGCAGTACGTC. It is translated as CASSQEIGAQQYV.

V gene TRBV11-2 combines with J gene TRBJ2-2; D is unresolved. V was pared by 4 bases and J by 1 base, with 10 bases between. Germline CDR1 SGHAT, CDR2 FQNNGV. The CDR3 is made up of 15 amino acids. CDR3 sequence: CASSYGPQNTGELFF. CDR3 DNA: TGTGCCAGCAGCTACGGACCCCAGAACACCGGGGAGCTGTTTTTT.

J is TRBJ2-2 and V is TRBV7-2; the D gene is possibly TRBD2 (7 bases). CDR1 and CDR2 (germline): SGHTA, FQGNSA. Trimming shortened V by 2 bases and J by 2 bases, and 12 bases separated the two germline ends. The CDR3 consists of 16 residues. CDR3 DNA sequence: TGTGCCAGCAGCTTAAGGGGGGGACGTAACACCGGGGAGCTGTTTTTT. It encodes CASSLRGGRNTGELFF. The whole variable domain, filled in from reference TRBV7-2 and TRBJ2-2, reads GAGVSQSPSNKVTEKGKDVELRCDPISGHTALYWYRQSLGQGLEFLIYFQGNSAPDKSGLPSDRFSAERTGGSVSTLTIQRTQQEDSAVYLCASSLRGGRNTGELFFGEGSRLTVL.

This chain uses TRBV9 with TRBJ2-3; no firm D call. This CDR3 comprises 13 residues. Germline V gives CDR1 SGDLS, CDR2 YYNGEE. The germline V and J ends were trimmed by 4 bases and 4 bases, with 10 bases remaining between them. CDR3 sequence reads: CASSILSPDTQYF. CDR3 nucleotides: TGTGCCAGCAGCATTCTCTCCCCAGATACGCAGTATTTT.

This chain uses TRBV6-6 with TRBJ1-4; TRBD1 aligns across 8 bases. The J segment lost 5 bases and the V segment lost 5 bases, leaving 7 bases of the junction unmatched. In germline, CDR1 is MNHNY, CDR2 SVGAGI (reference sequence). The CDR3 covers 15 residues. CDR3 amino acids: CASSSRDRSNEKLFF. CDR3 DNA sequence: TGTGCCAGCAGTAGCCGGGACAGGTCCAATGAAAAACTGTTTTTT.

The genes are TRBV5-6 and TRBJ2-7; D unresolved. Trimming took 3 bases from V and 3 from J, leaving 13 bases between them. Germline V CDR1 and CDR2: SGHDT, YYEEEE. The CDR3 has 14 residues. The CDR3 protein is CASSSWMTSYEQYV. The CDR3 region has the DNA TGTGCCAGCAGCTCGTGGATGACAAGCTACGAGCAGTACGTC.

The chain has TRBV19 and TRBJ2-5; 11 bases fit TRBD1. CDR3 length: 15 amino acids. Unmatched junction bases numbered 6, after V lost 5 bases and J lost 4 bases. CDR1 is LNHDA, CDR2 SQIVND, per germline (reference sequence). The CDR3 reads CASSPGQGAGETQYF. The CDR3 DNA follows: TGTGCCAGTAGTCCCGGACAGGGGGCAGGAGAGACCCAGTACTTC. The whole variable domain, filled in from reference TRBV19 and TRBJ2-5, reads DGGITQSPKYLFRKEGQNVTLSCEQNLNHDAMYWYRQDPGQGLRLIYYSQIVNDFQKGDIAEGYSVSREKKESFPLTVTSAQKNPTAFYLCASSPGQGAGETQYFGPGTRLLVL.

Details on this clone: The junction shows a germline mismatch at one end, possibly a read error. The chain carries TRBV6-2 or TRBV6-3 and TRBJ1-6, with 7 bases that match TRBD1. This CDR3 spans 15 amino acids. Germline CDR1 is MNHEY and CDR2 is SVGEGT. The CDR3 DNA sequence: TGTGCCAACAGTTACCCAAGGGACAGAAATTCACCCCTCCACTTT. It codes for CANSYPRDRNSPLHF.

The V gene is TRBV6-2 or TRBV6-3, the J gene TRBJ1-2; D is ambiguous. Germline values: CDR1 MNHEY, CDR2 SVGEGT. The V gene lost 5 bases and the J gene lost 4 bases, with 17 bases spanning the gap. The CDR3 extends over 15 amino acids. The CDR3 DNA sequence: TGTGCCAGCAGTCCCCGGGGAGGGAGCGGCTATGGCTACACCTTC. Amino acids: CASSPRGGSGYGYTF.

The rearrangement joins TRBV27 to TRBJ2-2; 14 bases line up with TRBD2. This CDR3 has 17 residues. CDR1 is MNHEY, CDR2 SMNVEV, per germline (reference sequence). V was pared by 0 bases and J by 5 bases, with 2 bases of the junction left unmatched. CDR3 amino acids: CASSLSGTSGGTGELFF. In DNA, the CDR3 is TGTGCCAGCAGTTTATCAGGGACTAGCGGGGGAACCGGGGAGCTGTTTTTT.

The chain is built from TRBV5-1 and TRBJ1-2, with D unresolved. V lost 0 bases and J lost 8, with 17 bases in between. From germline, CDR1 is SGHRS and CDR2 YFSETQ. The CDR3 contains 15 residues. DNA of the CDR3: TGCGCCAGCAGCTTGGCCGTGTCAGGCCGCTACGGCTACACCTTC. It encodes CASSLAVSGRYGYTF.

The CDR3 coding sequence is TGCGCCAGCAGCCCGGACAGGACCAAGGGTTACAATGAGCAGTTCTTC. Protein sequence: CASSPDRTKGYNEQFF. The gene calls are TRBV5-1 and TRBJ2-1; TRBD1 matches 7 bases. CDR1 SGHRS and CDR2 YFSETQ come from the germline V gene. Trimming took 4 bases from V and 4 from J; bases not matched to a gene: 11. The CDR3 length is 16 residues.

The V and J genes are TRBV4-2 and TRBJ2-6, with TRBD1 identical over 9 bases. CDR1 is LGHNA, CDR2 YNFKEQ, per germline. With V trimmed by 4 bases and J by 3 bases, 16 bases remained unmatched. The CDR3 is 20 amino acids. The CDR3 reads CASSLIPTGGVLGGANVLTF. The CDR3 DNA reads TGTGCCAGCAGCCTCATTCCCACAGGGGGCGTGTTAGGTGGGGCCAACGTCCTGACTTTC.

The CDR3, as DNA: TGTGCCAGCAGCCAAGGCTGGGGAACAACTGGAAACACCATATATTTT. Protein: CASSQGWGTTGNTIYF. This rearrangement joins TRBV3-1 (or the pseudogene TRBV3-2) to TRBJ1-3; D not resolved. The CDR3 has 16 residues. Germline lookup yields CDR1 LGHDT and CDR2 YNNKEL (reference sequence). V lost 1 base, J lost 2 bases, and 12 bases lay in between.

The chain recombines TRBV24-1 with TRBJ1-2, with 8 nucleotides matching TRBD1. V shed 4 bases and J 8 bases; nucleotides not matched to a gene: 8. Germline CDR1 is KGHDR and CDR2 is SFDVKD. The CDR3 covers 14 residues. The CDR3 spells CATSDTGGWSGYTF. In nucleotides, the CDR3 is TGTGCCACCAGTGACACAGGGGGGTGGAGCGGCTACACCTTC.

CDR3 sequence (DNA): TGTGCCAGCAGCTTAGCGATATCGGGGGGGAGGGATACGCAGTATTTT. This sequence encodes CASSLAISGGRDTQYF. The chain combines TRBV7-2 with TRBJ2-3, with 8 positions matching TRBD2. With 0 bases clipped from V and 6 bases from J, the junction kept 8 bases outside the gene matches. The CDR3 covers 16 residues. Per germline, CDR1 SGHTA and CDR2 FQGNSA. Complete variable domain (other parts from reference TRBV7-2 and TRBJ2-3): GAGVSQSPSNKVTEKGKDVELRCDPISGHTALYWYRQSLGQGLEFLIYFQGNSAPDKSGLPSDRFSAERTGGSVSTLTIQRTQQEDSAVYLCASSLAISGGRDTQYFGPGTRLTVL.

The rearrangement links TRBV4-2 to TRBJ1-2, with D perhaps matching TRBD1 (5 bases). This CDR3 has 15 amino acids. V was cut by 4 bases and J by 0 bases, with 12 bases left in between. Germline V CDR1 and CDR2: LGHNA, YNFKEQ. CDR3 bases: TGTGCCAGCAGCCTCTCTGGGGGAGCTAACTATGGCTACACCTTC. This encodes CASSLSGGANYGYTF.

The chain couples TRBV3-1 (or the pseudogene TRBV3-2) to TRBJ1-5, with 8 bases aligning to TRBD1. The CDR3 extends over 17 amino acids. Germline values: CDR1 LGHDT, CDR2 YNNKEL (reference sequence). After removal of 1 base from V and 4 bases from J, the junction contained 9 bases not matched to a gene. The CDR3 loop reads CASSQAGGKGMNQPQHF. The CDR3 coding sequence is TGTGCCAGCAGCCAAGCAGGGGGCAAAGGAATGAATCAGCCCCAGCATTTT.

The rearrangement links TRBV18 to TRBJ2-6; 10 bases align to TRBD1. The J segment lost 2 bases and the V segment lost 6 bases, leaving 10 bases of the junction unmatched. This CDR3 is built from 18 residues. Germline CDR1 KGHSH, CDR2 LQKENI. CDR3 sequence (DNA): TGTGCCAGCTCGCCGCTTTCGGGACAGGGGACTGGGGCCAACGTCCTGACTTTC. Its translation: CASSPLSGQGTGANVLTF.

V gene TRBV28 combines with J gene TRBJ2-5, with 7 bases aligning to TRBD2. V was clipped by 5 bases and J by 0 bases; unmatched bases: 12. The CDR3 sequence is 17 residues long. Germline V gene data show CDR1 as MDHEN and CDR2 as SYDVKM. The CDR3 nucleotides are TGTGCCAGCAGTAGCGGGGCTGCGGGGGAACACCAAGAGACCCAGTACTTC. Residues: CASSSGAAGEHQETQYF. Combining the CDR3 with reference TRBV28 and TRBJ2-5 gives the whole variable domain DVKVTQSSRYLVKRTGEKVFLECVQDMDHENMFWYRQDPGLGLRLIYFSYDVKMKEKGDIPEGYSVSREKKERFSLILESASTNQTSMYLCASSSGAAGEHQETQYFGPGTRLLVL.

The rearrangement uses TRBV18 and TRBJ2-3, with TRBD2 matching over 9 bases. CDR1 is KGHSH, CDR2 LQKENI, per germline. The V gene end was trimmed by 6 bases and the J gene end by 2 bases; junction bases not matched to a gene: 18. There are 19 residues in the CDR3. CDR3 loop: CASSRYGSSGGPPTDTQYF. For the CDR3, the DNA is TGTGCCAGCTCCAGATACGGGTCGAGCGGGGGGCCACCCACAGATACGCAGTATTTT.

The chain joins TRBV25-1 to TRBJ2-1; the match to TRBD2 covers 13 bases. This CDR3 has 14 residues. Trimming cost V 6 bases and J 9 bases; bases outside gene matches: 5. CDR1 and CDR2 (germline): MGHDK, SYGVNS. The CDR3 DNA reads TGTGCCAGCAGAACTAGCGGGGGGGCCCCTGAGCAGTTCTTC. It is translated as CASRTSGGAPEQFF.

The CDR3 bases are TGTGCCAGCAGCCAAGAGGGACAGGGGCAAGAGACCCAGTACTTC. Amino acids: CASSQEGQGQETQYF. The chain carries TRBV3-1 (or the pseudogene TRBV3-2) and TRBJ2-5, with 10 positions matching TRBD1. Trimming cost V 0 bases and J 2 bases; bases outside gene matches: 0. Per germline, CDR1 LGHDT and CDR2 YNNKEL (reference sequence). This CDR3 is built from 15 residues.

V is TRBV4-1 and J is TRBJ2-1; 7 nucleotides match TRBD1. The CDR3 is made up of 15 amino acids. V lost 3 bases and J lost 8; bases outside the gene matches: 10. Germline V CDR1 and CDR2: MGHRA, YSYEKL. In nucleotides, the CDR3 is TGCGCCAGCAGCCAGGTCGGGACAGTTAGGGATGAGCAGTTCTTC. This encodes CASSQVGTVRDEQFF.

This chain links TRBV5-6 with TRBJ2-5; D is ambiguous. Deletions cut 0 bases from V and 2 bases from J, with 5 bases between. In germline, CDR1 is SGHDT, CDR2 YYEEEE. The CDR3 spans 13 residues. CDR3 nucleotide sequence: TGTGCCAGCAGCTTGGTCCAGCAAGAGACCCAGTACTTC. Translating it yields CASSLVQQETQYF.